A single sample is the source of the 14 T cell receptor beta chains below, sequenced in a study of radiation and T cells in renal cell carcinoma. Time point here: baseline pretreatment blood. Treatment meaning: 15 Gy SBRT to primary tumor, nephrectomy 4 weeks later. Profiling relied on immunoSEQ multiplex PCR, and the TCRdb table lists in-frame clones only, not all of them. The table lists 130,000 to 150,000 clones, 88% of them singletons. The source was blood, collected from a patient whose treatment included radiotherapy and nephrectomy. Source of these receptors: a woman in her forties or fifties with renal cell carcinoma.

The V gene is TRBV11-2, the J gene TRBJ2-7; D assignment may be TRBD1 or TRBD2 (6 bases each). The germline gives CDR1 SGHAT, CDR2 FQNNGV. V shed 1 base and J shed 6 bases, with 10 bases lying between them. CDR3 length: 13 residues. The CDR3 coding sequence is TGTGCCAGCAGCTTAGCGGGGGCCACCGAGCAGTACTTC. Protein: CASSLAGATEQYF.

The CDR3 DNA reads TGTGCCAGCAGCCAAGATGAGTTAGCGGGGGCGGGGACAGATACGCAGTATTTT. Amino acid sequence: CASSQDELAGAGTDTQYF. The chain uses TRBV4-2 and TRBJ2-3, with 9 positions matching TRBD2. Germline CDR1 reads LGHNA; CDR2 reads YNFKEQ. Trimming took 0 bases from V and 3 from J; bases not matched to a gene: 10. CDR3 size: 18 residues.

The rearrangement uses TRBV15 and TRBJ1-2; D is undetermined. Germline-derived CDR1 and CDR2 are LNHNV and YYDKDF (reference sequence). The CDR3 is 14 amino acids. Trimming removed 1 base at V and 8 bases at J, with 14 bases between. CDR3 region: CATSRGDNIGGYTF. The CDR3 DNA sequence: TGTGCCACCAGCAGAGGCGACAACATCGGGGGCTACACCTTC.

The V call is TRBV10-3, the J call TRBJ1-2, with TRBD1 matching 10 bases. Germline lookup yields CDR1 ENHRY and CDR2 SYGVKD. This CDR3 comprises 15 residues. The V gene end was trimmed by 2 bases and the J gene end by 4 bases; junction bases not matched to a gene: 4. CDR3 loop: CAISEAGTGAYGYTF. CDR3 coding DNA: TGTGCCATCAGTGAGGCGGGGACAGGGGCCTATGGCTACACCTTC.

The J gene is TRBJ1-5, the V gene TRBV6-4; D ambiguous. Between the trimmed V and J ends, which lost 6 bases and 0 bases, there was a span of 12 bases. The CDR3 loop spans 15 amino acids. Germline values: CDR1 MRHNA, CDR2 SNTAGT. As DNA, the CDR3 is TGTGCCAGCAGCACGGAGTGGGGTAGCAATCAGCCCCAGCATTTT. The encoded protein is CASSTEWGSNQPQHF.

The table lists this clone with a count of one. The CDR3 reads CASSRDRLSGNTIYF. As DNA, the CDR3 is TGCGCCAGCAGTAGGGACAGGCTCTCTGGAAACACCATATATTTT. This chain links TRBV5-1 with TRBJ1-3; 8 bases are shared with TRBD1. The germline CDR1 and CDR2 sequences are SGHRS and YFSETQ. This CDR3 spans 15 amino acids. J lost 0 bases, V lost 5 bases, and 4 bases had no gene match.

Only one count was recorded for this clone. The V and J genes are TRBV7-2 and TRBJ1-2; the D is unclear. Germline CDR1 SGHTA, CDR2 FQGNSA. The CDR3 has 13 residues. The V end was cut by 5 bases, the J end by 5 bases, with 12 bases between. The CDR3, as DNA: TGTGCCAGCAGCCTTGGACGGTATTATGGCTACACCTTC. Translating it yields CASSLGRYYGYTF.

CDR3 in amino acids: CASSFWGNTEAFF. CDR3 nucleotides: TGTGCCAGCAGTTTCTGGGGCAACACTGAAGCTTTCTTT. V usage is TRBV27 and J usage is TRBJ1-1, with D possibly being TRBD1 (5 bases). The CDR3 runs 13 residues. From germline, CDR1 is MNHEY and CDR2 SMNVEV (reference sequence). The V end was cut by 3 bases, the J end by 2 bases, with 7 bases between.

This chain links TRBV19 with TRBJ1-6; 11 bases line up with TRBD1. V lost 9 bases and J lost 8; bases outside the gene matches: 6. This CDR3 spans 14 amino acids. CDR1 is LNHDA and CDR2 is SQIVND in the germline V gene (reference sequence). The CDR3 region is CASKGQGEYSPLHF. CDR3 in DNA: TGTGCCAGCAAGGGACAGGGGGAATATTCACCCCTCCACTTT.

In its sample, this clone was seen a few times. The rearrangement joins TRBV6-1 to TRBJ1-1; D may be TRBD1 (6 bases). V was pared by 6 bases and J by 3 bases, with 17 bases between. The CDR3 is made up of 15 amino acids. The germline V gene encodes CDR1 MNHNS and CDR2 SASEGT. The CDR3 DNA follows: TGTGCCAGCAGCAGAACTCGACAGGTCGACACTGAAGCTTTCTTT. This encodes CASSRTRQVDTEAFF.

The V gene is TRBV5-1, the J gene TRBJ1-1, with D unresolved. This CDR3 region has 13 residues. Trimming cost V 5 bases and J 1 base, with 9 bases left between them. Per the germline V gene, CDR1 is SGHRS and CDR2 is YFSETQ. CDR3 nucleotides: TGCGCCAGCAGATGGACGGCGAACACTGAAGCTTTCTTT. Translation gives CASRWTANTEAFF.

V and J are TRBV5-1 and TRBJ2-2, with D possibly matching TRBD2 (6 bases). Germline CDR1 SGHRS, CDR2 YFSETQ. The CDR3 has 13 residues. V gave up 3 bases and J gave up 3 bases, with 6 bases separating them. The CDR3 nucleotides read TGCGCCAGCAGCTCGGGAGACACCGGGGAGCTGTTTTTT. It yields the protein CASSSGDTGELFF.

The chain links TRBV6-5 to TRBJ2-1, with TRBD2 identical over 12 bases. V shed 5 bases and J 9 bases; nucleotides not matched to a gene: 5. The CDR3 runs to 14 residues. Germline lookup yields CDR1 MNHEY and CDR2 SVGAGI. In DNA, the CDR3 is TGTGCCAGCAGTCTAGCGGGGGGGGGAGGTGAGCAGTTCTTC. Its protein product is CASSLAGGGGEQFF.

The V gene is TRBV5-1, the J gene TRBJ2-5; 15 bases map to TRBD2. This CDR3 is built from 15 residues. The V gene end was trimmed by 3 bases and the J gene end by 5 bases; junction bases not matched to a gene: 2. In germline, CDR1 is SGHRS, CDR2 YFSETQ. The CDR3 is CASSSGTSGGETQYF. The CDR3 bases are TGCGCCAGCAGCTCCGGGACTAGCGGGGGGGAGACCCAGTACTTC.